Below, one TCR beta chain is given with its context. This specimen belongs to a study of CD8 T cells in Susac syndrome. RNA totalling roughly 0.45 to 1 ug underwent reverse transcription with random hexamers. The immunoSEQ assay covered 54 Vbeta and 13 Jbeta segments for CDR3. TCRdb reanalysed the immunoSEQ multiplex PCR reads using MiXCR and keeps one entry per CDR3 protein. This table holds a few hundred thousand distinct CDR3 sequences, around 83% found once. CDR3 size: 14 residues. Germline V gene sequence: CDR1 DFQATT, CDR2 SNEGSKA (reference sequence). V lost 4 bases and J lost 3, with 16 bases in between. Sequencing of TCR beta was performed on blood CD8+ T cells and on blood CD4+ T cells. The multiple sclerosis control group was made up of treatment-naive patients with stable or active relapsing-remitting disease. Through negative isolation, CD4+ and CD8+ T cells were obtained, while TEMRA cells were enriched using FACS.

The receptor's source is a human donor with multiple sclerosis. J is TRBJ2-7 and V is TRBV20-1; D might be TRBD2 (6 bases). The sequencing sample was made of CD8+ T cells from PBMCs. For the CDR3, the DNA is TGCAGTGCTAAGACCGAGACGGGGGTCTACGAGCAGTACTTC. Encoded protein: CSAKTETGVYEQYF.